This entry is about one TCR beta chain. The sample originates from a study of control samples from healthy donors and cancer patients. Sequenced by immunoSEQ multiplex PCR; TCRdb stores in-frame clones only, minus some. The repertoire holds tens of thousands of clones, roughly 91% seen once, with roughly 18% in the top ten. This clonotype was obtained from a man in his fifties or sixties in good health. The specimen sequenced was blood.

CDR3 DNA sequence: TGCGCCAGCAGCTTGGTACAGGGGTCGGCAGATACGCAGTATTTT. Protein product: CASSLVQGSADTQYF. The chain uses TRBV5-1 and TRBJ2-3; 7 nucleotides match TRBD1. This CDR3 has 15 residues. Germline assignment: CDR1 SGHRS and CDR2 YFSETQ. The V gene end was trimmed by 0 bases and the J gene end by 4 bases; junction bases not matched to a gene: 5.